This paragraph reports one T cell receptor beta chain. This sample is drawn from a study of blood T cell repertoires in COVID-19. Background on the study: T cells, B-cell-depleted T cells, or PBMCs supplied cDNA or gDNA.

Only in-frame clones appear in the TCRdb table, and some are missing; sequencing was by immunoSEQ multiplex PCR. The data hold 200,000 to 250,000 clones, with roughly 85% observed a single time. In germline, CDR1 is MNHEY, CDR2 SVGAGI. Losses at the gene ends were 10 bases for V and 4 bases for J; bases not matched to a gene: 13. CDR3 length: 15 residues. The chain couples TRBV6-5 to TRBJ2-7; the match to TRBD1 covers 10 bases. The origin of this receptor is a young man who had recovered from COVID-19. The sample consisted of PBMCs or T cells enriched from blood (not recorded which). The chain's CDR3 is CANSHGTGVSYEQYF. The CDR3 DNA is TGTGCCAACAGCCACGGGACAGGGGTCTCATACGAGCAGTACTTC.